This T cell receptor (beta chain) was retrieved from a study of blood T cell repertoires in COVID-19. Per the study methods: Nucleated cell number was recorded as an estimate derived from reference gene primer amplification. Generated by immunoSEQ multiplex PCR, the TCRdb table keeps only in-frame clones and is missing some. V, J and clone size were drawn from that table, and D and trimming were deduced from the DNA. The table includes around 400,000 clones, 91% detected once. Exposed enrollees had met someone with a PCR-confirmed or clinician-diagnosed COVID-19 case at some point within the 2 weeks before study entry. To note about this clone: The sample contains more than one DNA sequence encoding this CDR3.

The germline CDR1 and CDR2 sequences are MNHEY and SMNVEV (reference sequence). Unmatched junction bases numbered 5, after V lost 6 bases and J lost 2 bases. The length of the CDR3 is 15 residues. The receptor was derived from a woman aged 40 to 55 who had been exposed to COVID-19. The rearrangement joins TRBV27 to TRBJ2-5; 11 bases align to TRBD2. Material: PBMCs or T cells enriched from blood (not recorded which). CDR3 residues: CASSLAGGGQETQYF. For the CDR3, the DNA is TGTGCCAGCAGCCTAGCGGGAGGTGGTCAAGAGACCCAGTACTTC.